This TCR beta chain was found in a study of control samples from healthy donors and cancer patients. TCRdb keeps only in-frame clones here, not all; method: immunoSEQ multiplex PCR. The table shows over 100,000 clones, with just over 90% occurring only once. The CDR3 is 18 amino acids. From germline, CDR1 is SGHTA and CDR2 FQGTGA. The V gene lost 5 bases and the J gene lost 3 bases, with 23 bases spanning the gap. Sequenced: blood. The V gene is TRBV7-3, the J gene TRBJ2-1; D might be TRBD1 or TRBD2, each matching 6 bases. The TCR sequence derives from a human donor in good health. The donor label of this sample is uncertain. In nucleotides, the CDR3 is TGTGCCAGCAGCAAACCCCTAAGGACAGCGGGCAACTACAATGAGCAGTTCTTC. Translated, it gives CASSKPLRTAGNYNEQFF.